This TCR beta chain was found in a study of post-analysis software for immune sequencing data. The CDR3 is made up of 12 amino acids. Trimming cost V 7 bases and J 12 bases; bases outside gene matches: 9. Broader study findings: Controls had lower frequencies than patients of a handful of TRBV segments, which included TRBV5-6, TRBV5-1 and TRBV20-1.

Tagging with unique molecular identifiers was a feature of the TCR beta cDNA libraries. TCRdb ran MiXCR on the PCR reads and lists one entry per CDR3 protein. The data show a few hundred thousand distinct CDR3 sequences, with less than 40% seen just once and around 4.8% held by the top ten. Points on this clonotype: Its antigen is not identified.

This clonotype was sampled from a girl aged 5 to 17 with multiple sclerosis. The V and J genes are TRBV12-3 or TRBV12-4 and TRBJ2-3; TRBD2 aligns across 8 bases. The source material was blood. The chain's CDR3 is CASTPSGLVQYF. DNA for the CDR3: TGTGCCAGCACTCCGTCGGGACTAGTCCAGTATTTT.